What follows describes a single T cell receptor (beta chain). Its cognate antigen is unknown. V shed 2 bases and J 3 bases; nucleotides not matched to a gene: 3. The length of the CDR3 is 14 residues. The germline gives CDR1 MNHNY, CDR2 SVGAGI (reference sequence). These data come from a study of molecular identifiers for immune sequencing clone quantification. Study outcomes and limitations: Identical TCR molecules sharing a barcode could underestimate highly expanded clone sizes.

TCRdb processed the PCR reads anew with MiXCR; each CDR3 protein has one entry. The data contain over 550,000 distinct CDR3 sequences, about 25% of them singletons. The sequence came from a human donor in good health. Some libraries in this study had Jurkat cell RNA spiked in. The V call is TRBV6-6, the J call TRBJ2-7; TRBD2 matches 8 bases. The sequencing input was naive CD8+ T cells from blood, with Jurkat cell RNA spiked in. Subset defined: FACS-sorted CD8+CD4-CCR7+CD45RA+ naive T cells. As DNA, the CDR3 is TGTGCCAGCAGTTACAGCGGGAGCGTCTACGAGCAGTACTTC. Encoded protein: CASSYSGSVYEQYF.